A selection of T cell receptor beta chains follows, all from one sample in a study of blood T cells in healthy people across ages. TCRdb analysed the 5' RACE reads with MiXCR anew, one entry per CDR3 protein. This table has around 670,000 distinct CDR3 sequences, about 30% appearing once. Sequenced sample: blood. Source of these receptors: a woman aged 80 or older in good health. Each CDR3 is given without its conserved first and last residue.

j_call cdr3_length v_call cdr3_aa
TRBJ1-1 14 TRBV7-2 ASSPQAGPVVGEAF
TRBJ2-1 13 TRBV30 AWRRMALAYNEQF
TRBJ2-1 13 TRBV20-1 SARAQGATYNEQF
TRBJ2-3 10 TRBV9 ASSATTDTQY
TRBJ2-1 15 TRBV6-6 ASSYSPASGLFSEQF
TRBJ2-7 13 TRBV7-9 ASRLTGTNSYEQY
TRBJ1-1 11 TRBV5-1 ASSFRGTTEAF
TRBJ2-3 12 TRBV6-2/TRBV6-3 ASRSSAGRDTQY
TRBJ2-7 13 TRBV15 ATSRGGDRGYEQY
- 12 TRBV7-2 ASSVTSGVYEQY
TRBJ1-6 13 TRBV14 ASSPYSQPNSPLH
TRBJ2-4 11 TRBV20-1 SSVRGAKNIQY
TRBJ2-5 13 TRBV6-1 ASTRIRGGQDEQY
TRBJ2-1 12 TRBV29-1 SVYDTGGYNEQF
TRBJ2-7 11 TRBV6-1 ASRAGTDYEQY
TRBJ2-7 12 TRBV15 ATSRRGQGAEQY
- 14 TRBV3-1 ASSQGPTSSYNEQY
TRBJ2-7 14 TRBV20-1 SAKAPPAGGNNEQY
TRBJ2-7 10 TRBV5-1 ANSFVRETQY
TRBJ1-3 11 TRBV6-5 ATLGTPGNTIY
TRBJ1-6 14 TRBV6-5 ASSLETGTYNSPLH
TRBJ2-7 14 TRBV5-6 ASSPWTGDSYNEQY
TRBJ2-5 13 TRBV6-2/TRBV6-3 ASSYPRRGQETQY
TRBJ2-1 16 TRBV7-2 ASSAPSGPRGGRNEQF
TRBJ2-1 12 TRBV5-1 ASSWGAVPNEQF
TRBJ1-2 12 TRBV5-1 ASSLGKGDYGYT
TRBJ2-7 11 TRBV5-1 ASSLYVSYEQY
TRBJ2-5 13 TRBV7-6 ASSPMGGAEKTQY
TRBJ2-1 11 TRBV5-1 ASSFRGVDEQF
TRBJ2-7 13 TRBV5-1 VSSLTSGRASEQY
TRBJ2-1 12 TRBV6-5 ASSGTGFWYEQF
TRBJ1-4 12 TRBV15 ATSSGGFNEKLF
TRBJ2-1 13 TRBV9 ASSVDTGFRGEQF
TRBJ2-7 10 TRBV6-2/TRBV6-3 ATSFGYYEQY
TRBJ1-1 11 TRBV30 AWSTRGLTEAF
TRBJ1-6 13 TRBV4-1 ASSPVGLRGSPLH
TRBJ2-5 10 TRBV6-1 ANRDNQETQY
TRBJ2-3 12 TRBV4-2 ASSQGTDADTQY
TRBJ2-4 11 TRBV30 AWSTTRGGEQY
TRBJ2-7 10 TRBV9 ASSVDGYEQY
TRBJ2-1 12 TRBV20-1 SARPRGAYNEQF
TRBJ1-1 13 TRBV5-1 ASSPTGGHLIEAF
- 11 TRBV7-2 ASTRRLEETQY
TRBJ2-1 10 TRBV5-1 ASSLEGVEQF
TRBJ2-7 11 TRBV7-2 ASSQYTTYEQY
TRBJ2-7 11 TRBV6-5 ARATGPSYEQY
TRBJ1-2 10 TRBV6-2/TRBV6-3 TSSFQGYGYT
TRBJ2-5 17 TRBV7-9 ASSSSGGTGRDFQETQY
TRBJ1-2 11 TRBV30 AWSGGVYHGYT
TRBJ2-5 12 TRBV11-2 ASSGQGFQETQY